The 11 T cell receptor beta chains given below trace back to one sample, sequenced in a study of Tregs in tolerant kidney transplant recipients. FACS sorting followed an approximately 6-day coculture of CFSE-labeled recipient PBMCs with irradiated graft donor PBMCs. Data came from immunoSEQ multiplex PCR; TCRdb stores just in-frame clones and leaves some out. The table shows around 15,000 clones, with approximately 55% occurring only once. The antigens of these receptors remain unknown. The source was CD4+ T cells from blood cultured with allogeneic cells, collected before the transplant. The receptor set was obtained from a human patient who received a combined kidney and bone marrow transplant.

V gene TRBV18 combines with J gene TRBJ2-7, with 7 nucleotides matching TRBD2. V was pared by 3 bases and J by 0 bases, with 5 bases of the junction left unmatched. The germline gives CDR1 KGHSH, CDR2 LQKENI. This CDR3 is built from 15 residues. This chain's CDR3 is CASSPHRDYSYEQYF. CDR3 DNA sequence: TGTGCCAGCTCACCGCACCGGGACTACTCCTACGAGCAGTACTTC. The complete variable domain, with remaining parts taken from reference TRBV18 and TRBJ2-7, reads NAGVMQNPRHLVRRRGQEARLRCSPMKGHSHVYWYRQLPEEGLKFMVYLQKENIIDESGMPKERFSAEFPKEGPSILRIQQVVRGDSAAYFCASSPHRDYSYEQYFGPGTRLTVT.

This clone has more than one count but fewer than ten. This chain links TRBV5-1 with TRBJ2-7; D is uncertain. V lost 1 base to trimming and J lost 4 bases, with 12 bases between them. Germline-derived CDR1 and CDR2 are SGHRS and YFSETQ. The CDR3 totals 14 residues. The CDR3 reads CASSLYYQVYEQYF. The DNA for the CDR3 is TGCGCCAGCAGCTTGTATTATCAGGTATACGAGCAGTACTTC.

V gene TRBV19 combines with J gene TRBJ2-7; 7 positions match TRBD1. CDR1 and CDR2 (germline): LNHDA, SQIVND (reference sequence). After removal of 5 bases from V and 2 bases from J, the junction contained 6 bases not matched to a gene. This CDR3 spans 14 amino acids. DNA of the CDR3: TGTGCCAGTAGTGCCGGGACAGCAACCTACGAGCAGTACTTC. It translates to CASSAGTATYEQYF.

CDR3 in amino acids: CASSRPGSGHEQYF. In DNA, the CDR3 is TGTGCCAGCAGCCGTCCGGGGAGTGGACACGAGCAGTACTTC. The chain is built from TRBV7-2 and TRBJ2-7, with a weak D call TRBD2 (5 bases). The CDR3 is 14 residues long. CDR1 is SGHTA, CDR2 FQGNSA, per germline. Between the trimmed V and J ends, which lost 5 bases and 5 bases, there was a span of 16 bases.

The chain links TRBV4-3 to TRBJ2-7; D gene ambiguous. V dropped 3 bases and J dropped 7 bases, with 13 bases sitting between them. The CDR3 is 13 amino acids. Germline V gives CDR1 LGHNA, CDR2 YSLEER. CDR3 nucleotides: TGCGCCAGCAGCCAGGCATTCGCGCGGGAGCAGTACTTC. It translates to CASSQAFAREQYF.

This clone appeared once. This specimen includes other DNA sequences encoding the same CDR3. The chain joins TRBV7-6 to TRBJ1-6; 7 positions match TRBD1. CDR1 SGHVS and CDR2 FNYEAQ come from the germline V gene. The CDR3 covers 15 residues. With V trimmed by 5 bases and J by 7 bases, 8 bases remained unmatched. The CDR3 sequence: CASSLGTVQNSPLHF. For the CDR3, the DNA is TGTGCCAGCAGCCTAGGGACAGTTCAAAATTCACCCCTCCACTTT.

The chain combines TRBV7-3 with TRBJ1-5; D is ambiguous. V lost 2 bases and J 3 bases, leaving 11 bases between the germline ends. Looked up from germline, CDR1 is SGHTA and CDR2 is FQGTGA. This CDR3 has 15 residues. In nucleotides, the CDR3 is TGTGCCAGCAGCTTAGTTCGGGATTTCAATCAGCCCCAGCATTTT. It encodes CASSLVRDFNQPQHF.

This clone was seen more than once but under ten times. The V and J genes are TRBV5-1 and TRBJ2-7, with 7 nucleotides matching TRBD1. Germline CDR1 is SGHRS and CDR2 is YFSETQ. The CDR3 has 15 amino acids. Losses at the gene ends were 1 base for V and 7 bases for J; bases not matched to a gene: 11. CDR3 sequence reads: CASSLLWQGVGEQYF. DNA for the CDR3: TGCGCCAGCAGCTTGCTTTGGCAGGGGGTAGGGGAGCAGTACTTC.

V usage is TRBV19 and J usage is TRBJ1-2; D remains unclear. The germline V and J ends were trimmed by 3 bases and 4 bases, with 15 bases remaining between them. The germline CDR1 and CDR2 sequences are LNHDA and SQIVND (reference sequence). CDR3 length: 15 amino acids. The CDR3 DNA sequence: TGTGCCAGTAGTATGGTGAGCCGGGTCCTCTATGGCTACACCTTC. It yields the protein CASSMVSRVLYGYTF.

The V gene is TRBV6-1, the J gene TRBJ2-1, with TRBD2 matching over 9 bases. Trimming removed 5 bases from V and 4 bases from J; junction bases left unmatched: 6. The V gene's germline CDR1 is MNHNS and CDR2 SASEGT. The CDR3 contains 15 residues. CDR3 amino acids: CASSRRTSVYNEQFF. DNA of the CDR3: TGTGCCAGCAGTCGACGGACTAGCGTTTACAATGAGCAGTTCTTC.

This clone appeared once. The chain combines TRBV7-2 with TRBJ1-5; D perhaps matches TRBD1 (6 bases). This CDR3 contains 15 residues. Germline CDR1 and CDR2: SGHTA and FQGNSA. V was pared by 5 bases and J by 0 bases, with 11 bases between. The CDR3 nucleotides are TGTGCCAGCAGCCGAGGACAGTATAGCAATCAGCCCCAGCATTTT. This translates into CASSRGQYSNQPQHF. The whole variable domain, remainder taken from reference TRBV7-2 and TRBJ1-5, is GAGVSQSPSNKVTEKGKDVELRCDPISGHTALYWYRQSLGQGLEFLIYFQGNSAPDKSGLPSDRFSAERTGGSVSTLTIQRTQQEDSAVYLCASSRGQYSNQPQHFGDGTRLSIL.